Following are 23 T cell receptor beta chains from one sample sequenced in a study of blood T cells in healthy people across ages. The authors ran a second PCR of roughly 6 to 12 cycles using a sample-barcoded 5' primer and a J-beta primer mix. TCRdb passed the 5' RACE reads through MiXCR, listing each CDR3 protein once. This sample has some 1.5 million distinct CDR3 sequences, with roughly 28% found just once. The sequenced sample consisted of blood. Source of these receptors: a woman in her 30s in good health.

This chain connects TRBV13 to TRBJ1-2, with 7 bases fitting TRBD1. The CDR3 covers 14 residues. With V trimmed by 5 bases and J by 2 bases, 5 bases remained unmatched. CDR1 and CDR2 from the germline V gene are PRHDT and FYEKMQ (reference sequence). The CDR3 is CASSVGQRNYGYTF. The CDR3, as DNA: TGTGCCAGCAGCGTGGGACAGCGAAACTATGGCTACACCTTC.

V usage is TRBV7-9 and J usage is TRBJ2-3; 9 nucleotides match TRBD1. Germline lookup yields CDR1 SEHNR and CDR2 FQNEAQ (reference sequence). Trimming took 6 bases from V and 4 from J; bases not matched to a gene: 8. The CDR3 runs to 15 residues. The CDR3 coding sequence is TGTGCCAGCAGTCTCGGACAGGGGTGGGCAGATACGCAGTATTTT. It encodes CASSLGQGWADTQYF.

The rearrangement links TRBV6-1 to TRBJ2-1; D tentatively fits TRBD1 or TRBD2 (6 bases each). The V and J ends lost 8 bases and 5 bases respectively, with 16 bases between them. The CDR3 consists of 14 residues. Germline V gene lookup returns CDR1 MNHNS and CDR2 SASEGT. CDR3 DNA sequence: TGTGCCAGCGGTCAAGGGGGGCCAAACAATGAGCAGTTCTTC. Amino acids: CASGQGGPNNEQFF.

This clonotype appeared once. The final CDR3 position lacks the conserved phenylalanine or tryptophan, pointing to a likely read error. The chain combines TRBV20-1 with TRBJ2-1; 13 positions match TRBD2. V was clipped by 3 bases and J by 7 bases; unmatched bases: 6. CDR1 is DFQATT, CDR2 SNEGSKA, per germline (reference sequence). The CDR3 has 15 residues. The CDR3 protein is CSARKGTSGDNEQFC. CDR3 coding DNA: TGCAGTGCTAGGAAGGGGACTAGCGGGGATAATGAGCAGTTCTGC.

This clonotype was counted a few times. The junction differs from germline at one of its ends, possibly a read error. The CDR3 sequence: CANSYGGETQYF. CDR3 sequence (DNA): TGTGCCAACAGTTACGGTGGAGAGACCCAGTACTTC. V gene TRBV6-6 combines with J gene TRBJ2-5; no clear D gene. Germline V gene lookup returns CDR1 MNHNY and CDR2 SVGAGI (reference sequence). This CDR3 region has 12 residues.

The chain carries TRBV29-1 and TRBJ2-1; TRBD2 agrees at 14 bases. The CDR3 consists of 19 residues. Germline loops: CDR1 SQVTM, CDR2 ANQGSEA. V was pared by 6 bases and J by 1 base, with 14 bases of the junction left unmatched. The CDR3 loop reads CSVHWTSGRTGGSYNEQFF. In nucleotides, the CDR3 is TGCAGCGTCCATTGGACTAGCGGGAGGACGGGAGGATCCTACAATGAGCAGTTCTTC.

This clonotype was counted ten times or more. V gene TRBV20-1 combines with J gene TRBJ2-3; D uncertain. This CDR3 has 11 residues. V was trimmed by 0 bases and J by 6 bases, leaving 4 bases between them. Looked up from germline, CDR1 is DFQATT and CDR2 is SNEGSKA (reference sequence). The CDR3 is CSAREFDTQYF. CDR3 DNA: TGCAGTGCTAGAGAGTTTGATACGCAGTATTTT.

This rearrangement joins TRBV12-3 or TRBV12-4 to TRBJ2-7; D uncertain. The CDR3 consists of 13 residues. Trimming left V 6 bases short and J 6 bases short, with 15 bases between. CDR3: CASSFLPTLEQYF. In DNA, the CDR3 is TGTGCCAGCAGCTTTCTCCCTACTCTCGAGCAGTACTTC.

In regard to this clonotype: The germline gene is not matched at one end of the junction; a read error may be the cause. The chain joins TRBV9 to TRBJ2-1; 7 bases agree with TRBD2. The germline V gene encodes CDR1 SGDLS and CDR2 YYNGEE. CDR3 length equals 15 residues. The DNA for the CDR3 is TGTGCCAGCTGCGTTTCTAGCGGACCTTACAATGAGCAGTTCTTC. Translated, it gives CASCVSSGPYNEQFF.

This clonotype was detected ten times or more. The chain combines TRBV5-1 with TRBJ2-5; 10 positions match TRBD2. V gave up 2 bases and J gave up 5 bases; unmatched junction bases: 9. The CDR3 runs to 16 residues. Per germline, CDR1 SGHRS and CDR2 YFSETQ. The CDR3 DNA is TGCGCCAGCAGCTTTGAGAGCGGGGGGGCCCCCGAGACCCAGTACTTC. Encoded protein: CASSFESGGAPETQYF.

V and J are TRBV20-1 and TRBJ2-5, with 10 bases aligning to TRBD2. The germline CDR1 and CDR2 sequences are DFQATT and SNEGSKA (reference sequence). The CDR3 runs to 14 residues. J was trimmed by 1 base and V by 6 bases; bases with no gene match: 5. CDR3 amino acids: CSAPASGGQETQYF. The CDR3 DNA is TGCAGTGCCCCGGCTAGCGGGGGCCAAGAGACCCAGTACTTC.

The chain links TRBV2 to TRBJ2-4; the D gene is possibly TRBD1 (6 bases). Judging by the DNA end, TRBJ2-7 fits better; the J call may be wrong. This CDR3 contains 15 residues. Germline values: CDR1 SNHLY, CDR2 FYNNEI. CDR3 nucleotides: TGTGCCAGCAGCAGGACAGTGGATGGGTCCTACGAGCAGTACTTC. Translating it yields CASSRTVDGSYEQYF.

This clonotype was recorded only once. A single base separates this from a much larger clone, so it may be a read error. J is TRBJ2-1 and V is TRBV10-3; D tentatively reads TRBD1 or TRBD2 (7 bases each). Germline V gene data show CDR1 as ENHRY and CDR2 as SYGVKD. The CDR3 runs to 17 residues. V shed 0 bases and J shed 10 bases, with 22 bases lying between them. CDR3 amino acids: CAISESTGRGSRYEQFF. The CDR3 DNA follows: TGTGCCATCAGTGAGTCGACAGGGAGGGGCTCTCGGTACGAGCAGTTCTTC.

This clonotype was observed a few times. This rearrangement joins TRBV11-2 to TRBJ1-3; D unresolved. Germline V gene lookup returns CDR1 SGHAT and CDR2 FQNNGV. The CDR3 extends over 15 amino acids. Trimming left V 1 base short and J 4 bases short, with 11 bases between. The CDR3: CASSLGRNYGNTIYF. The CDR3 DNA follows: TGTGCCAGCAGCTTAGGCAGGAACTACGGAAACACCATATATTTT.

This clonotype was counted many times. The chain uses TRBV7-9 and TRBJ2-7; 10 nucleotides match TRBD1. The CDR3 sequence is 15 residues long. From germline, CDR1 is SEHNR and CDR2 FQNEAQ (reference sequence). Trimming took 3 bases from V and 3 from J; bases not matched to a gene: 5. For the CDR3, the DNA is TGTGCCAGCAGCTTCATCCGGACAGGGGGCTACGAGCAGTACTTC. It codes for CASSFIRTGGYEQYF.

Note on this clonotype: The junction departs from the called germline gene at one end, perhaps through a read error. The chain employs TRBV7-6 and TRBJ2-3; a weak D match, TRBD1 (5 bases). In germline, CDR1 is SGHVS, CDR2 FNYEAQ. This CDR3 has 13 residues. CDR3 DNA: TGTGCCAGCGGCTCGCCTAACACAGGTACGCAGTATTTT. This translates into CASGSPNTGTQYF. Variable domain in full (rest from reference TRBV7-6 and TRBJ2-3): GAGVSQSPRYKVTKRGQDVALRCDPISGHVSLYWYRQALGQGPEFLTYFNYEAQQDKSGLPNDRFSAERPEGSISTLTIQRTEQRDSAMYRCASGSPNTGTQYFGPGTRLTVL.

This CDR3 reads CSATWTGKCNEQFF. The CDR3 nucleotides are TGCAGTGCTACGTGGACAGGAAAATGCAATGAGCAGTTCTTC. The rearrangement joins TRBV20-1 to TRBJ2-1, with TRBD1 matching 7 bases. J gave up 6 bases and V 4 bases, and 9 bases lay outside the gene matches. This CDR3 is built from 14 residues. Looked up from germline, CDR1 is DFQATT and CDR2 is SNEGSKA (reference sequence).

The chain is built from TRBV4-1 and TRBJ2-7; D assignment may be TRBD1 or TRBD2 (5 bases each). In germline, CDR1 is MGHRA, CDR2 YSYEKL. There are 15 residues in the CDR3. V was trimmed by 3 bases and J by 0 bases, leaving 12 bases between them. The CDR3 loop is CASSHGTGSSYEQYF. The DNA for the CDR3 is TGCGCCAGCAGCCATGGGACGGGGAGCTCCTACGAGCAGTACTTC.

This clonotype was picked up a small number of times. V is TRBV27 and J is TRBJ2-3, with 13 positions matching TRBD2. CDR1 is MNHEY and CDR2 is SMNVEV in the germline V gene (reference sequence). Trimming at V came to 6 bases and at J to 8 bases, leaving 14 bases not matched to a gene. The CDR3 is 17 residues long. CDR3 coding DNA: TGTGCCAGCAGGGGGGGACTAGCGGGATTAGGCCGTGTTACGCAGTATTTT. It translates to CASRGGLAGLGRVTQYF.

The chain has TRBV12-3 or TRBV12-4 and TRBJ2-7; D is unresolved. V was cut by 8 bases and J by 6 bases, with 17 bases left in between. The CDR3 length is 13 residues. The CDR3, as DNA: TGTGCCAGCCCCGGAACGTGGAGCCCCGAGCAGTACTTC. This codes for CASPGTWSPEQYF.

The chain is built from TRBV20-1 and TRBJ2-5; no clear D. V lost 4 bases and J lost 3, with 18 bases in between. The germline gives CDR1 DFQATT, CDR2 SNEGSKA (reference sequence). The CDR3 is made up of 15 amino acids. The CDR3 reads CSATYPGARKETQYF. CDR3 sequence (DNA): TGCAGTGCTACCTACCCGGGCGCAAGAAAAGAGACCCAGTACTTC.

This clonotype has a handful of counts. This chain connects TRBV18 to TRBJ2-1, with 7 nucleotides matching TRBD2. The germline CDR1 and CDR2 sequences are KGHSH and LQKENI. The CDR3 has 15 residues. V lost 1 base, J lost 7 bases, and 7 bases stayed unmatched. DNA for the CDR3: TGTGCCAGCTCACCACTGATGGCGGGGGATAATGAGCAGTTCTTC. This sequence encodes CASSPLMAGDNEQFF.

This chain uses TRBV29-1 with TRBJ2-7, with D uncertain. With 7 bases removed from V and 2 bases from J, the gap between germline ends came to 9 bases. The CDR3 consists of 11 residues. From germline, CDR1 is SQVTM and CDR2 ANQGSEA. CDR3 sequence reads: CSEQIPYEQYF. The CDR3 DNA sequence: TGCAGCGAGCAAATACCCTACGAGCAGTACTTC.